This TCR beta chain was profiled in a study of cytomegalovirus exposure and HLA in healthy donors. PCR amplification relied on 60 Vbeta primers (plus 13 Jbeta primers). TCRdb's copy holds only in-frame clones and misses some; the assay was immunoSEQ multiplex PCR. The sample has under 200,000 clones, approximately 71% seen once; the top ten hold roughly 1.4%. The CDR3 extends over 14 amino acids. Trimming removed 0 bases from V and 3 bases from J, with 8 bases in between. The germline V gene has CDR1 LGHNA and CDR2 YSLEER. This sequence was found in a man over 45 in good health and CMV-seronegative. The source material was PBMCs. V and J are TRBV4-3 and TRBJ2-5; D gene uncertain. The CDR3 region has the DNA TGCGCCAGCAGCCAAGATTGGCGGAAAGAGACCCAGTACTTC. Translated, it gives CASSQDWRKETQYF.